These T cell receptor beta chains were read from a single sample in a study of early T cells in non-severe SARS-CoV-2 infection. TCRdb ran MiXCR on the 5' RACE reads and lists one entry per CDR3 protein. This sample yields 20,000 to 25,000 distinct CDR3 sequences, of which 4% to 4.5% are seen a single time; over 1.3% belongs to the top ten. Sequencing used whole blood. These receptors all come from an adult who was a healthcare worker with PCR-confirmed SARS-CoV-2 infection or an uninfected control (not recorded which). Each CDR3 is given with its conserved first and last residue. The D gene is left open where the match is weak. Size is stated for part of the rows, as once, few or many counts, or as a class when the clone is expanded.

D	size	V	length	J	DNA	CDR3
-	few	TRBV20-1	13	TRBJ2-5	TGCAGTGCTAGGACAGACCCTCCAGAGACCCAGTACTTC	CSARTDPPETQYF
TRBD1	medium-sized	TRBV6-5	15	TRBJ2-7	TGTGCCAGCAGTTACTGGACAGGGAGAGGGTACGAGCAGTACTTC	CASSYWTGRGYEQYF
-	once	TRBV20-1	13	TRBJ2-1	TGCAGCGCTAGAGATCAGGTGGCGAGAGAGCAGTTCTTC	CSARDQVAREQFF
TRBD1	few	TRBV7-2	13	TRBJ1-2	TGTGCCAGCAGCCTCCACAGGGGCTCCGGCTACACCTTC	CASSLHRGSGYTF
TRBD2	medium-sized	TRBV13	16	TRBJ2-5	TGTGCCAGCAGCCCCCGGGGCGGGGGATTTCAGAAGACCCAGTACTTC	CASSPRGGGFQKTQYF
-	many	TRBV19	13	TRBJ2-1	TGTGCCAGCCGGCCGTCCGGGGACAATGAGCAGTTCTTC	CASRPSGDNEQFF
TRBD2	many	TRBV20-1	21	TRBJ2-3	TGCAGTGCTAGAGGATGGGCCTCAACTAGCGGGGGGGCTTCCCGCACAGATACGCAGTATTTT	CSARGWASTSGGASRTDTQYF
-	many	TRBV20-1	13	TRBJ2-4	TGCAGTGCTAGATGGGGAGACAAGGGCATTCAGTACTTC	CSARWGDKGIQYF
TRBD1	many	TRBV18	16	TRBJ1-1	TGTGCCAGCTCACCACCGGGGACAGGGTCGAACACTGAAGCTTTCTTT	CASSPPGTGSNTEAFF
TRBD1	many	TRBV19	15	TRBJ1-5	TGTGCCAGTAGTATCGGCAGGGGGGGCGATCAGCCCCAGCATTTT	CASSIGRGGDQPQHF
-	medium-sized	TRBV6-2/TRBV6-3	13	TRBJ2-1	TGTGCCAGCACCCCTCTGGGTTTAGGTGAGCAGTTCTTC	CASTPLGLGEQFF
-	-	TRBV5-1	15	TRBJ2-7	TGCGCCAGCAGCCCAACGGGGGGCCCCCTTAGCGAGCAGTACTTC	CASSPTGGPLSEQYF
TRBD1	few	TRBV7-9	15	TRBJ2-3	TGTGCCAGCAGCGAATTGACAGGGCCACCAGATACGCAGTATTTT	CASSELTGPPDTQYF
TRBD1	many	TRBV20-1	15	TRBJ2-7	TGCAGTGCTCACAGAGCCGGGACAGGGGCCTACGAGCAGTACTTC	CSAHRAGTGAYEQYF
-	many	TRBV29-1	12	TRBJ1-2	TGCAGCGTTGAGTTGGGCAGGGAAGGCTACACCTTC	CSVELGREGYTF
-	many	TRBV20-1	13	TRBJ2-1	TGCAGTGCCCTTAGACAGGGAGGCAATGAGCAGTTCTTC	CSALRQGGNEQFF
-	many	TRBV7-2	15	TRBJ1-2	TGTGCCAGCAGCTTAGGGGGAACCCTTAACTATGGCTACACCTTC	CASSLGGTLNYGYTF
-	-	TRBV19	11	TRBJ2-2	TGTGCCAGTAGTATTTCCGGGGAGCTGTTTTTT	CASSISGELFF
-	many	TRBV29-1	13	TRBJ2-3	TGCAGCGTTGACTCCTTCCGTGGAGATACGCAGTATTTT	CSVDSFRGDTQYF
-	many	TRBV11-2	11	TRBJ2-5	TGTGCCAGCAGCGCAACTAGGACCCAGTACTTC	CASSATRTQYF
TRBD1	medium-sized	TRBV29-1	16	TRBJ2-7	TGCAGCGTTGAAGTGGTGAGGACAGGGTCCTCCTACGAGCAGTACTTC	CSVEVVRTGSSYEQYF
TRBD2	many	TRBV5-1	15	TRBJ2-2	TGCGCCAGCAGCGAGTCTAGCGGTAACACCGGGGAGCTGTTTTTT	CASSESSGNTGELFF
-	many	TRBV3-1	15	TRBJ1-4	TGTGCCAGCAGCCAATTCGGGGGTAGTAATGAAAAACTGTTTTTT	CASSQFGGSNEKLFF
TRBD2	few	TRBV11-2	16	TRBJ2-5	TGTGCCAGCAGCTTAGGGGATAGCGGGATGGTCGAGACCCAGTACTTC	CASSLGDSGMVETQYF
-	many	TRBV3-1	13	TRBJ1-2	TGTGCCAGCAGCCCGGGACATGACTATGGCTACACCTTC	CASSPGHDYGYTF
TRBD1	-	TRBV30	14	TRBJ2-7	TGTGCCTGGGGACAGGGGGCGAAAACCTACGAGCAGTACTTC	CAWGQGAKTYEQYF
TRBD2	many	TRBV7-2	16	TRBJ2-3	TGTGCCAGCAGCCTCATACCAGCGGGGGCTGGGGATACGCAGTATTTT	CASSLIPAGAGDTQYF
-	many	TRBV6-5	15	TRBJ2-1	TGTGCCAGCAGTACGGGTCAGAGCTCCTACAATGAGCAGTTCTTC	CASSTGQSSYNEQFF
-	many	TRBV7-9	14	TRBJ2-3	TGTGCCAGCAGCCCTCCTAGCGGCACAGATACGCAGTATTTT	CASSPPSGTDTQYF
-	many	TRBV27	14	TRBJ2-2	TGTGCCAGCAGTTGGTTTCGGGATGCCGGGGAGCTGTTTTTT	CASSWFRDAGELFF
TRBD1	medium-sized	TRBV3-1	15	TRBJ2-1	TGTGCCAGCAGCTATTGGACAGGACAGATCAATGAGCAGTTCTTC	CASSYWTGQINEQFF
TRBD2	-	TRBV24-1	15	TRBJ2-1	TGTGCCACCAGTGACCATAGCGGGGGGCCCGATGGGCAGTTCTTC	CATSDHSGGPDGQFF
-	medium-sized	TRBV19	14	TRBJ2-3	TGTGCCAGTAGCGGCGGGACTGAGACAGATACGCAGTATTTT	CASSGGTETDTQYF
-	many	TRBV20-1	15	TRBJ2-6	TGCAGTGCTAGAGCTACAGGCCCTGGGGCCAACGTCCTGACTTTC	CSARATGPGANVLTF
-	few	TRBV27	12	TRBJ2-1	TGTGCCAGCGGGTTCAGCAGGAGTGAGCAGTTCTTC	CASGFSRSEQFF
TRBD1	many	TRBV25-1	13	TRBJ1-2	TGTGCCAGCAGTACAGGGGGTGCCTATGGCTACACCTTC	CASSTGGAYGYTF
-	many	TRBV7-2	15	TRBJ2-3	TGTGCCAGCAGCTTAGGTGCGGGCTTCACAGATACGCAGTATTTT	CASSLGAGFTDTQYF
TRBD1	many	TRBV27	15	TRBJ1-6	TGTGCCAGCACAAGGACAGGGGGTAATAATTCACCCCTCCACTTT	CASTRTGGNNSPLHF
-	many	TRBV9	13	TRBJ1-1	TGTGCCAGCAGCGTAGAGCTGAACACTGAAGCTTTCTTT	CASSVELNTEAFF
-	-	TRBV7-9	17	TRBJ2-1	TGTGCCAGCAGCTTAGATGGCAGGGCCCACCACAACAATGAGCAGTTCTTC	CASSLDGRAHHNNEQFF
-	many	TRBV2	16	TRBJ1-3	TGTGCCAGCAGTTTGGCGCTCACCAGCTCTGGAAACACCATATATTTT	CASSLALTSSGNTIYF
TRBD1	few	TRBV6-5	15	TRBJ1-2	TGTGCCAGCAGCTCTATCCCCCAGGGGGCGCGTGGCTACACCTTC	CASSSIPQGARGYTF
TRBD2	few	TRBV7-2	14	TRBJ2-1	TGTGCCAGCAAAAGCGGGGGGGCCTTCAGTGAGCAGTTCTTC	CASKSGGAFSEQFF
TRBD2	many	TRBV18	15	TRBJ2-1	TGTGCCAGCTCAGGGACTAGCGTGACCTACAATGAGCAGTTCTTC	CASSGTSVTYNEQFF
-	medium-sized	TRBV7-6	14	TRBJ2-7	TGTGCCAGCAGCTTGACAGACAGCTCCTACGAGCAGTACTTC	CASSLTDSSYEQYF
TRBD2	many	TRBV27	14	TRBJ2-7	TGTGCCAGCTGGACTGGCGGGGGAAGTTACGAGCAGTACTTC	CASWTGGGSYEQYF
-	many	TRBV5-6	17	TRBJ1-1	TGTGCCAGCAGCTTGGCCCCCGGCAGGGGAGAGAACACTGAAGCTTTCTTT	CASSLAPGRGENTEAFF
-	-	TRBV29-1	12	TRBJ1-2	TGCAGCGTTGCCGACAGCTTCTATGGCTACACCTTC	CSVADSFYGYTF
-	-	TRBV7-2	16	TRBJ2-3	TGTGCCAGCAGCTTAGGTCCCGGGGGGCCCACAGATACGCAGTATTTT	CASSLGPGGPTDTQYF
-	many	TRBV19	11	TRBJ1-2	TGTGCCAGTATCGGAATCTATGGCTACACCTTC	CASIGIYGYTF
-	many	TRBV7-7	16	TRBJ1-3	TGTGCTAGCAGCGCTAACACAGGGAGCTCTGGAAACACCATATATTTT	CASSANTGSSGNTIYF